This is a list of T cell receptor beta chains from one sample in a study of technical replicates of blood from a handful of donors. The table came from immunoSEQ multiplex PCR; TCRdb's copy has only in-frame clones and leaves some out. The sample contains 75,000 to 100,000 clones, about 95% of which appear only once. Sample: T cells isolated from PBMCs. All receptors come from a human donor in good health. CDR3s include the opening cysteine and the closing phenylalanine or tryptophan. A D gene is named only where the DNA matches it firmly.

TGCGCCAGCAGCCAAGTCGGGGAGGGCACTGAAGCTTTCTTT,CASSQVGEGTEAFF,TRBV4-3,NA,TRBJ1-1
TGTGCCACCAGCGGCGGACAGAACTATGGCTACACCTTC,CATSGGQNYGYTF,TRBV15,NA,TRBJ1-2
TGTGCCAGCAGTTACAACGTCGGGGGGCCAGATGAAAAACTGTTTTTT,CASSYNVGGPDEKLFF,TRBV6-6,NA,TRBJ1-4
TGTGCCAGCAGCCTCGGACTAGCGGGTACCTACGAGCAGTACTTC,CASSLGLAGTYEQYF,TRBV7-8,TRBD2,TRBJ2-7
TGTGCCATCAGTGATCTTAGTCCAGGTTCGAACACTGAAGCTTTCTTT,CAISDLSPGSNTEAFF,TRBV10-3,NA,TRBJ1-1
TGTGCCAGCAGTTCACCTGAGCCCCGGGACAATACGCAGTATTTT,CASSSPEPRDNTQYF,TRBV28,NA,TRBJ2-3
TGTGCTAGTGGTTCCGGGGATCAGCCCCAGCATTTT,CASGSGDQPQHF,TRBV12-5,NA,TRBJ1-5
TGTGCCAGCAGTGCCGCGGACAACAATGAGCAGTTCTTC,CASSAADNNEQFF,TRBV6-4,NA,TRBJ2-1
TGTGCCAGTTTCCCGCTAGCGTTTGGTGAGCAGTTCTTC,CASFPLAFGEQFF,TRBV2,NA,TRBJ2-1
TGTGCCAGTAGTACTCTCACAGGTCCGGGTCAGCCCCAGCATTTT,CASSTLTGPGQPQHF,TRBV19,NA,TRBJ1-5
TGTGAGGGAAGGCAGGGTATAACAGATACGCAGTATTTT,CEGRQGITDTQYF,TRBV2,NA,TRBJ2-3
TGTGCCAGCAGTACCCAAGGGGGTCAACCTTACGAGCAGTACTTC,CASSTQGGQPYEQYF,TRBV6-6,NA,TRBJ2-7
TGTGCCAGCAGCTTTCTGGGACTAGCGGGACAAGAGACCCAGTACTTC,CASSFLGLAGQETQYF,TRBV11-2,TRBD2,TRBJ2-5
TGCAGCGTTGACGGGAACTCTAATGAAAAACTGTTTTTT,CSVDGNSNEKLFF,TRBV29-1,NA,TRBJ1-4
TGTGCCAGCAGCAACAGCGGGGTCTCCTACGAGCAGTACTTC,CASSNSGVSYEQYF,TRBV14,TRBD2,TRBJ2-7
TGTGCCAGCAGCCCCGGGACAGGGATGTACGAGCAGTACTTC,CASSPGTGMYEQYF,TRBV6-6,TRBD1,TRBJ2-7
TGTGCCAGTAGTCTTGGACTAGGGGCGGGCAATGAGCAGTTCTTC,CASSLGLGAGNEQFF,TRBV19,TRBD2,TRBJ2-1
TGTGCCAGCAGTTACTCCGGGGGGCGGGGCCATGAGCAGTTCTTC,CASSYSGGRGHEQFF,TRBV6-5,NA,TRBJ2-1
TGTGCCTGGAGTGGGGGGACAGGATTTATGGTTATCTTC,CAWSGGTGFMVIF,TRBV30,TRBD1,TRBJ1-2